This T cell receptor (beta chain) stems from a study of response to subunit inactivated influenza vaccine. The germline V gene encodes CDR1 SGHTA and CDR2 FQGNSA. Trimming took off 2 bases at V and 2 bases at J, with 16 bases between the two ends. The CDR3 has 17 amino acids. Using its own MiXCR run on the RT-PCR reads, TCRdb lists one record per CDR3 protein. The sample lists a few hundred thousand distinct CDR3 sequences, about 7.2% occurring once. This clonotype was counted only a few times. The genes are TRBV7-2 and TRBJ2-1, with D unresolved. The receptor was derived from a man in his fifties or sixties who received an inactivated influenza vaccine. The sample here was PBMCs from blood, taken less than 30 months after vaccination. The CDR3 region has the DNA TGTGCCAGCAGCTTATTTGCCACGGCAGGCCCCTACAATGAGCAGTTCTTC. Its protein product is CASSLFATAGPYNEQFF.